This T cell receptor beta chain was found in a study of cytomegalovirus exposure and HLA in healthy donors. Profiled with immunoSEQ multiplex PCR; TCRdb holds only in-frame clones, not every one. The repertoire holds about 73,000 clones, with roughly 90% as singletons. The CDR3 extends over 16 amino acids. V was pared by 5 bases and J by 6 bases, with 10 bases of the junction left unmatched. CDR1 and CDR2 from the germline V gene are SNHLY and FYNNEI. Material for sequencing was PBMCs. The clonotype originates from a woman younger than 35 in good health and CMV-seropositive. This sequence joins TRBV2 and TRBJ2-2; TRBD1 agrees at 9 bases. The CDR3 loop is CASSRPGQGRAGELFF. In DNA form, the CDR3 reads TGTGCCAGCAGTCGGCCGGGACAGGGTAGGGCCGGGGAGCTGTTTTTT.